This is a list of T cell receptor beta chains from one sample in a study of blood T cells in healthy people across ages. TCRdb fed the 5' RACE reads into MiXCR, producing one record per CDR3 protein. Among 1.5 million to 2 million distinct CDR3 sequences listed, 28% were seen once. Material: blood. The receptors stem from a woman aged 25 to 39 in good health. Both conserved end residues are part of each CDR3. The order of the fields is V gene, clone size, D gene, J gene, CDR3 DNA, CDR3 protein. A D gene is named only where the DNA matches it firmly. Rows give clone size only sometimes, using once, few, many, or a class for an expanded clone.

TRBV12-3/TRBV12-4	few	-	TRBJ1-4	TGTGCCAGCAGTTTGGACCTCAGAGCAACTAATGAAAAACTGTTTTTT	CASSLDLRATNEKLFF
TRBV7-9	-	TRBD2	TRBJ2-1	TGTGCCAGCAGCTTAGCGCAGGGACTAGCGGGAGCCCTCAATGAGCAGTTCTTC	CASSLAQGLAGALNEQFF
TRBV12-3/TRBV12-4	-	-	TRBJ1-1	TGTGCCAGCAGTTTGGACCCGGTGAACACTGAAGCTTTCTTT	CASSLDPVNTEAFF
TRBV7-9	many	TRBD2	TRBJ2-5	TGTGCCAGCAGCGGACTAGCGGGGGTGGAGACCCAGTACTTC	CASSGLAGVETQYF
TRBV9	few	-	TRBJ2-7	TGTGCCAGCAGCCCCGATGCGGCAGTTACTTACGAGCAGTACTTC	CASSPDAAVTYEQYF
TRBV7-2	few	-	TRBJ2-1	TGTGCCAGCAGCAACAGGCCCCGCGGCAATGAGCAGTTCTTC	CASSNRPRGNEQFF
TRBV5-1	-	-	TRBJ1-1	TGCGCCAGCAGCGTTTCATACAGGGCAGCTGAAGCTTTCTTT	CASSVSYRAAEAFF
TRBV9	few	-	TRBJ1-1	TGTGCCAGCAGCGTAGAAGGGGGGTACGGCACTGAAGCTTTCTTT	CASSVEGGYGTEAFF
TRBV6-5	-	TRBD2	TRBJ2-2	TGTGCCAGCAGTTACTGGGACGGGAGGCGGATGACCGGGGAGCTGTTTTTT	CASSYWDGRRMTGELFF
TRBV29-1	many	TRBD2	TRBJ2-1	TGCAGCGTTGCTAGCGGGTCGAATTACAATGAGCAGTTCTTC	CSVASGSNYNEQFF
TRBV27	few	-	TRBJ1-1	TGTGCCAGCAGTTTATCGGAGACAGCGAACACTGAAGCTTTCTTT	CASSLSETANTEAFF
TRBV12-3/TRBV12-4	few	-	TRBJ1-4	TGTGCCAGCAGCGCCCTAAGAAATGAAAAACTGTTTTTT	CASSALRNEKLFF
TRBV30	-	-	TRBJ1-5	TGTGCCTGGAGTGTAGGGGTCGGTGATCAGCCCCAGCATTTT	CAWSVGVGDQPQHF
TRBV12-3/TRBV12-4	few	-	TRBJ2-7	TGTGCCAGCAGTTCACAGGGTGATTTAACTTACGAGCAGTACTTC	CASSSQGDLTYEQYF
TRBV4-1	few	-	TRBJ2-7	TGCGCCAGCAGCCAAGGGGCGGTGGGATCCTACGAGCAGTACTTC	CASSQGAVGSYEQYF
TRBV20-1	few	TRBD1	TRBJ2-7	TGCAGTGCTAGAGTGGGACAGGGGGCGAGGGAGCAGTACTTC	CSARVGQGAREQYF
TRBV2	many	-	TRBJ2-7	TGTGCCAGCACCCCCCTCTACGTCGAGCAGTACTTC	CASTPLYVEQYF
TRBV28	many	-	TRBJ2-1	TGTGCCACCTCCGAACTCCCCGGGACGGCTTACAATGAGCAGTTCTTC	CATSELPGTAYNEQFF
TRBV20-1	-	TRBD2	TRBJ2-1	TGCAGTGCAGACCCCCCTAGCGGGGGATCCTACAATGAGCAGTTCTTC	CSADPPSGGSYNEQFF
TRBV18	few	-	TRBJ2-7	TGTGCCAGCTCCCCCACTTCGGGGAACGAGCAGTACTTC	CASSPTSGNEQYF
TRBV2	-	-	TRBJ2-2	TGTGCCAGCAGTGATTTTGCGAACACCGGGGAGCTGTTTTTT	CASSDFANTGELFF
TRBV12-3/TRBV12-4	few	-	TRBJ1-5	TGTGCCAGCAGTGGATTAGCGGATCAGCCCCAGCATTTT	CASSGLADQPQHF
TRBV9	-	-	TRBJ2-5	TGTGCCAGCAGCGTAAGTAGCGGAGAAGAGACCCAGTACTTC	CASSVSSGEETQYF
TRBV29-1	many	-	TRBJ2-7	TGCAGCGTATGGGGCAGTTCCACCTACGAGCAGTACTTC	CSVWGSSTYEQYF
TRBV28	few	-	TRBJ1-5	TGTGCCAGCAGTCAGGGCGCGGAGCCCCAGCATTTT	CASSQGAEPQHF
TRBV5-5	-	-	TRBJ2-7	TGTGCCGGCAGCTTTTACCCGACGGAGGGCTGGCAGTACTTC	CAGSFYPTEGWQYF
TRBV12-3/TRBV12-4	-	-	TRBJ2-3	TGTGCCAGCAGCCCCATGGCGGCGACAGATGCGCTGTATTTT	CASSPMAATDALYF
TRBV29-1	-	-	TRBJ1-1	TGCAGCGTTGAAGGTAGGGTGGGCACTGAAGCTTTCTTT	CSVEGRVGTEAFF
TRBV7-9	-	TRBD1	TRBJ1-1	TGTGCCAGCAGCGACACAGGGGACACTGAAGCTTTCTTT	CASSDTGDTEAFF
TRBV12-3/TRBV12-4	many	-	TRBJ2-5	TGTGCCAGCAGGGTGACTACCGAGGGGACCCAGTACTTC	CASRVTTEGTQYF
TRBV7-2	few	-	TRBJ2-5	TGTGCCAGCAGCTTAGAGCTAGTCCGAACCCAAGAGACCCAGTACTTC	CASSLELVRTQETQYF
TRBV5-6	-	-	TRBJ2-5	TGTGCCAGCAGCTTGGCACCGAACCAAGAGACCCAGTACTTC	CASSLAPNQETQYF
TRBV10-1	-	TRBD2	TRBJ2-7	TGCGCCACCGTGCTTCCTAGCGGAGAGTGCTACGAGCAGTACTTC	CATVLPSGECYEQYF
TRBV20-1	few	TRBD2	TRBJ2-7	TGCAGTGCTAGGGATAACCAAAGACTAGCTGGTGAGCAGTACTTC	CSARDNQRLAGEQYF
TRBV12-3/TRBV12-4	few	-	TRBJ2-3	TGTGCCAGCAGTTTTGAAGGCAGGTCCCAACAGTATTTT	CASSFEGRSQQYF
TRBV6-5	many	-	TRBJ1-2	TGTGCCAGCAGGGAGGGTCTGTATGGCTACACCTTC	CASREGLYGYTF
TRBV28	once	TRBD1	TRBJ1-6	TGTGCCAGCACCCTGGACAGGAGCTCCTATAATTCACCCCGCCACTTT	CASTLDRSSYNSPRHF
TRBV3-1	-	TRBD1	TRBJ1-2	TGTGCCAGCAGCCGGACAGGGGGCCACTATGGCTACACCTTC	CASSRTGGHYGYTF
TRBV5-1	-	TRBD1	TRBJ2-1	TGCGCCAGCAGCTGGGGGACAGCTTCTAATGAGCAGTTCTTC	CASSWGTASNEQFF
TRBV5-1	few	TRBD1	TRBJ2-7	TGCGCCAGCAGCGCGACCGGGACAGGGGTAAACGAGCAGTACTTC	CASSATGTGVNEQYF
TRBV9	few	-	TRBJ2-7	TGTGCCAGCAGCAATCGGGAGCCGCCCTACGAGCAGTACTTC	CASSNREPPYEQYF
TRBV29-1	few	-	TRBJ1-2	TGCGGCGTTGGGACCGACACTAACTATGGCTACACCTTC	CGVGTDTNYGYTF
TRBV28	-	-	TRBJ2-5	TGTGCCAGCAATTTCAGTCACCCCCGGGCGACCCAGTACTTC	CASNFSHPRATQYF
TRBV7-9	many	-	TRBJ2-7	TGTGCCAGCAGCCATACCTCGGATGGGATCGAGCAGTACTTC	CASSHTSDGIEQYF
TRBV5-1	-	-	TRBJ2-1	TGCGCCAGCAGCCCGATAAACCTCTACAATGAGCAGTTCTTC	CASSPINLYNEQFF
TRBV3-1	-	-	TRBJ2-3	TGTGCCAGCAGCCCCCGCCGGGACTTCTCCACAGATACGCAGTATTTT	CASSPRRDFSTDTQYF
TRBV2	few	TRBD2	TRBJ2-3	TGTGCCAGCAGTGTTTTAGCGGGGGGGCTCGGCACAGATACGCAGTATTTT	CASSVLAGGLGTDTQYF
TRBV5-1	-	-	TRBJ1-3	TGCGCCAGCAGCTTGGACAGGGTGGACACCATATATTTT	CASSLDRVDTIYF
TRBV29-1	-	-	TRBJ1-1	TGCAGCGTTTGTCGGGGGGCGGCTGAAGCTTTCTTT	CSVCRGAAEAFF
TRBV10-3	-	-	TRBJ2-7	TGTGCCATCAGTGAGGGTGGAGTGTTCTCCTACGAGCAGTACTTC	CAISEGGVFSYEQYF
TRBV3-1	-	TRBD1	TRBJ2-7	TGTGCCAGCAGCCCCCCCCGCGAGACAGGGAAAAACTACGAGCAGTACTTC	CASSPPRETGKNYEQYF